Below, 25 T cell receptor beta chains from the same sample are listed, as sequenced in a study of T cell responses to AZD1222 COVID-19 vaccine. The protocol was immunoSEQ multiplex PCR, while the TCRdb copy is restricted to in-frame clones and leaves out a portion. The data hold 170,000 or so clones, with 88% observed a single time. Sequencing was performed on peripheral blood, taken 28 days after the second AZD1222 dose. The source is an adult who received the AZD1222 COVID-19 vaccine.

This clone appeared once. This rearrangement joins TRBV7-6 to TRBJ1-3; TRBD1 agrees at 7 bases. The junction had 0 bases not matched to a gene; V was cut back by 3 bases and J by 4 bases. The germline CDR1 and CDR2 sequences are SGHVS and FNYEAQ. There are 13 residues in the CDR3. Written as DNA, the CDR3 is TGTGCCAGCAGCTTGGACAGGGGAAACACCATATATTTT. Translated: CASSLDRGNTIYF. The full variable domain, completed using reference TRBV7-6 and TRBJ1-3, is GAGVSQSPRYKVTKRGQDVALRCDPISGHVSLYWYRQALGQGPEFLTYFNYEAQQDKSGLPNDRFSAERPEGSISTLTIQRTEQRDSAMYRCASSLDRGNTIYFGEGSWLTVV.

About this clone: A clone one base away is much larger, so this may be a read error. The chain uses TRBV10-1 and TRBJ2-1; TRBD1 aligns across 9 bases. CDR1 is WNHNN and CDR2 is SYGVQD in the germline V gene (reference sequence). Trimming cost V 5 bases and J 10 bases; bases outside gene matches: 12. This CDR3 contains 15 residues. CDR3 residues: CASSQPGQGPLEQFF. The CDR3, as DNA: TGCGCCAGCAGTCAGCCGGGACAGGGCCCTTTGGAGCAGTTCTTC.

The chain carries TRBV12-5 and TRBJ2-6; D remains unclear. V dropped 1 base and J dropped 0 bases, with 7 bases sitting between them. The CDR3 has 16 amino acids. The germline gives CDR1 LGHNT, CDR2 FRNRAP. CDR3 residues: CASGLDRASGANVLTF. In DNA, the CDR3 is TGTGCTAGTGGTTTGGACCGGGCCTCTGGGGCCAACGTCCTGACTTTC.

This clone came up a few times. V gene TRBV5-6 combines with J gene TRBJ2-5, with 10 nucleotides matching TRBD1. CDR3 length equals 14 residues. CDR1 SGHDT and CDR2 YYEEEE come from the germline V gene. V lost 2 bases, J lost 9 bases, and 7 bases stayed unmatched. The DNA of the CDR3 is TGTGCCAGCAGCTTCCCGGGACAGGGGAACGCCCAGTACTTC. Encoded protein: CASSFPGQGNAQYF.

The genes are TRBV6-5 and TRBJ1-2, with 10 bases lining up with TRBD1. The CDR3 runs 13 residues. The ends lost 5 bases at V and 6 bases at J; junction bases unmatched: 3. Germline loops: CDR1 MNHEY, CDR2 SVGAGI. CDR3 sequence: CASSRGTGDGYTF. The CDR3 region has the DNA TGTGCCAGCAGTAGGGGGACAGGGGATGGCTACACCTTC.

This sequence joins TRBV11-1 and TRBJ2-5; a possible D gene is TRBD1 (6 bases). Trimming cost V 4 bases and J 6 bases, with 12 bases left between them. The CDR3 is 13 residues long. Germline assignment: CDR1 SGHAT and CDR2 FQDESV (reference sequence). The CDR3 loop is CASSSSDSKTQYF. The CDR3 nucleotides read TGTGCCAGCAGCTCCTCGGACAGCAAGACCCAGTACTTC.

This clone was seen once. The chain couples TRBV29-1 to TRBJ1-4, with a possible D match to TRBD1 (6 bases). CDR1 SQVTM and CDR2 ANQGSEA come from the germline V gene. Trimming took 5 bases from V and 1 from J, leaving 11 bases between them. The CDR3 extends over 14 amino acids. CDR3 sequence reads: CSVSPGVTNEKLFF. CDR3 nucleotide sequence: TGCAGCGTTTCCCCAGGGGTAACTAATGAAAAACTGTTTTTT.

This clone was detected only a few times. The chain recombines TRBV14 with TRBJ1-4; 7 bases are shared with TRBD1. CDR3 length equals 15 residues. The ends lost 4 bases at V and 4 bases at J; junction bases unmatched: 6. Germline V gene lookup returns CDR1 SGHDN and CDR2 FVKESK. CDR3: CASSPQGLNNEKLFF. In DNA form, the CDR3 reads TGTGCCAGCAGCCCACAGGGGCTCAATAATGAAAAACTGTTTTTT.

V is TRBV7-2 and J is TRBJ2-5; the D is unclear. Germline V gene lookup returns CDR1 SGHTA and CDR2 FQGNSA. CDR3 length equals 14 residues. V was clipped by 2 bases and J by 1 base, with 8 bases between them. The CDR3 DNA reads TGTGCCAGCAGCTTAAACTTTCCCCAAGAGACCCAGTACTTC. It translates to CASSLNFPQETQYF.

In this sample, this clone turned up once. V is TRBV24-1 and J is TRBJ2-2; D possibly uses TRBD1 or TRBD2 (6 bases each). V was clipped by 4 bases and J by 3 bases, with 8 bases between them. The germline CDR1 and CDR2 sequences are KGHDR and SFDVKD. This CDR3 spans 14 amino acids. The CDR3 is CATSEGGYTGELFF. The CDR3, as DNA: TGTGCCACCAGTGAAGGGGGGTACACCGGGGAGCTGTTTTTT.

The chain joins TRBV6-6 to TRBJ2-5; D is ambiguous. V lost 2 bases to trimming and J lost 1 base, with 14 bases between them. CDR1 and CDR2 (germline): MNHNY, SVGAGI (reference sequence). CDR3 length: 16 residues. CDR3 bases: TGTGCCAGCAGTTACACCTTGCCCCATCCCCAAGAGACCCAGTACTTC. This encodes CASSYTLPHPQETQYF.

The chain employs TRBV14 and TRBJ2-3; D gene ambiguous. Germline V gene lookup returns CDR1 SGHDN and CDR2 FVKESK. Trimming shortened V by 3 bases and J by 12 bases, and 19 bases separated the two germline ends. This CDR3 has 14 amino acids. The CDR3 reads CASSQSSSPVAQYF. The CDR3 region has the DNA TGTGCCAGCAGCCAGTCGTCCTCCCCGGTTGCACAGTATTTT. Using reference TRBV14 and TRBJ2-3 for the parts outside the CDR3, the full variable domain is EAGVTQFPSHSVIEKGQTVTLRCDPISGHDNLYWYRRVMGKEIKFLLHFVKESKQDESGMPNNRFLAERTGGTYSTLKVQPAELEDSGVYFCASSQSSSPVAQYFGPGTRLTVL.

The chain combines TRBV19 with TRBJ1-1, with TRBD1 matching 8 bases. This CDR3 region has 14 residues. Per the germline V gene, CDR1 is LNHDA and CDR2 is SQIVND (reference sequence). J lost 4 bases, V lost 6 bases, and 7 bases had no gene match. CDR3 DNA sequence: TGTGCCAGTAGCCCGGACAGGGAAGGCACTGAAGCTTTCTTT. Protein sequence: CASSPDREGTEAFF. The variable domain in full, with the rest retrieved from reference TRBV19 and TRBJ1-1, is DGGITQSPKYLFRKEGQNVTLSCEQNLNHDAMYWYRQDPGQGLRLIYYSQIVNDFQKGDIAEGYSVSREKKESFPLTVTSAQKNPTAFYLCASSPDREGTEAFFGQGTRLTVV.

The CDR3, as DNA: TGCGCCAGCAGCCCGGTCTTCCAAGAGACCCAGTACTTC. It translates to CASSPVFQETQYF. The V call is TRBV5-1, the J call TRBJ2-5, with D unclear. The CDR3 runs 13 residues. The germline CDR1 and CDR2 sequences are SGHRS and YFSETQ. V shed 4 bases and J shed 1 base, with 8 bases lying between them.

The J gene is TRBJ1-5, the V gene TRBV4-2; 9 nucleotides align to TRBD1. The CDR3 runs 18 residues. After removal of 0 bases from V and 3 bases from J, the junction contained 9 bases not matched to a gene. Germline CDR1 LGHNA, CDR2 YNFKEQ. CDR3 protein: CASSQERAGTGNNQPQHF. CDR3 bases: TGTGCCAGCAGCCAAGAAAGGGCGGGGACAGGGAACAATCAGCCCCAGCATTTT.

The chain couples TRBV2 to TRBJ1-4; 9 positions match TRBD1. Germline V gene data show CDR1 as SNHLY and CDR2 as FYNNEI. J gave up 8 bases and V 4 bases, and 8 bases lay outside the gene matches. The CDR3 is 15 residues long. The CDR3 region is CASSGPTGGSEKLFF. CDR3 DNA sequence: TGTGCCAGCAGTGGGCCTACAGGGGGCAGCGAAAAACTGTTTTTT.

This chain links TRBV6-5 with TRBJ2-5; TRBD2 matches at 14 bases. Looked up from germline, CDR1 is MNHEY and CDR2 is SVGAGI. V lost 4 bases, J lost 6 bases, and 7 bases stayed unmatched. The CDR3 extends over 16 amino acids. The CDR3 here is CASSSRGTSGGKTQYF. CDR3 in DNA: TGTGCCAGCAGTTCCCGTGGGACTAGCGGGGGAAAGACCCAGTACTTC.

The chain couples TRBV11-2 to TRBJ2-3; maybe TRBD1 (7 bases). CDR1 is SGHAT, CDR2 FQNNGV, per germline. The CDR3 consists of 15 residues. The V and J ends lost 5 bases and 2 bases respectively, with 14 bases between them. The CDR3 DNA reads TGTGCCAGCAGCCGCAGGGGGGCCCTCACAGATACGCAGTATTTT. Its protein is CASSRRGALTDTQYF.

This rearrangement joins TRBV5-5 to TRBJ1-5; TRBD1 might be the D (6 bases). The germline V gene has CDR1 SGHKS and CDR2 YYEKEE (reference sequence). V was trimmed by 4 bases and J by 1 base, leaving 12 bases between them. CDR3 length equals 15 residues. In DNA form, the CDR3 reads TGTGCCAGCAGCCTCGGGACAACCAGCAATCAGCCCCAGCATTTT. This sequence encodes CASSLGTTSNQPQHF.

A few counts support this clone. This chain's CDR3 is CAISDSRLTNTGELFF. The CDR3, as DNA: TGTGCCATCAGTGACTCGAGGCTTACTAACACCGGGGAGCTGTTTTTT. The chain recombines TRBV10-3 with TRBJ2-2; no clear D. Trimming cost V 3 bases and J 2 bases, with 13 bases left between them. This CDR3 region has 16 residues. The germline CDR1 and CDR2 sequences are ENHRY and SYGVKD.

This rearrangement joins TRBV30 to TRBJ1-5; TRBD1 agrees at 7 bases. The junction had 4 bases not matched to a gene; V was cut back by 2 bases and J by 3 bases. Germline assignment: CDR1 GTSNPN and CDR2 SVGIG (reference sequence). The CDR3 runs 14 residues. CDR3: CAWSTGVTNQPQHF. As DNA, the CDR3 is TGTGCCTGGAGTACAGGGGTCACCAATCAGCCCCAGCATTTT.

This rearrangement joins TRBV5-1 to TRBJ2-7, with 9 bases identical to TRBD1. The CDR3 is made up of 16 amino acids. With V trimmed by 1 base and J by 4 bases, 9 bases remained unmatched. Germline V lookup: CDR1 SGHRS, CDR2 YFSETQ. The CDR3 nucleotides read TGCGCCAGCAGCTTGTTGGTAACAGGGGGCGGATACGAGCAGTACTTC. Amino acid sequence: CASSLLVTGGGYEQYF.

The rearrangement joins TRBV6-5 to TRBJ2-1, with 11 bases lining up with TRBD2. V shed 4 bases and J 9 bases; nucleotides not matched to a gene: 8. CDR3 length: 15 residues. Germline CDR1 is MNHEY and CDR2 is SVGAGI. The CDR3 coding sequence is TGTGCCAGCAGTTTAGCGGGGGGGACCGAGGGTGAGCAGTTCTTC. The encoded protein is CASSLAGGTEGEQFF.

CDR3 bases: TGTGCCAGCAGCCCAGACCAGTACACAGATACGCAGTATTTT. Encoded protein: CASSPDQYTDTQYF. The V gene is TRBV4-2, the J gene TRBJ2-3; no definite D call. The CDR3 is 14 amino acids. Deletions cut 4 bases from V and 2 bases from J, with 10 bases between. Germline assignment: CDR1 LGHNA and CDR2 YNFKEQ.

The chain combines TRBV4-1 with TRBJ2-1; D is perhaps TRBD2 (6 bases). The CDR3 is 15 amino acids. V was clipped by 1 base and J by 3 bases, with 10 bases between them. In germline, CDR1 is MGHRA, CDR2 YSYEKL. CDR3 loop: CASSQAGGRYNEQFF. The DNA of the CDR3 is TGCGCCAGCAGCCAAGCCGGGGGTCGCTACAATGAGCAGTTCTTC.